This T cell receptor beta chain was captured by sequencing in a study of OX40 agonist ivuxolimab in advanced cancers. Across the whole study: Patients were treated with ivuxolimab, an agonistic anti-OX40 (CD134) antibody. Age averaged around 60 years (range roughly 23 to 79), and around 87% were male.

The germline V gene encodes CDR1 GTSNPN and CDR2 SVGIG (reference sequence). The V and J ends lost 1 base and 5 bases respectively, with 14 bases between them. The CDR3 is 14 amino acids. Repertoires were generated with immunoSEQ multiplex PCR, while TCRdb's copy carries only in-frame clones and drops some. The sample lists approximately 54,000 clones; more than 85% were seen once. General study results and limits: Mean expanded clone counts were higher in CD8+ than CD4+ T cells. Still undetermined is the antigen specificity of the expanded peripheral T cells.

Worth noting for this clone: Its antigen is currently unknown.

The sequence came from an adult with an advanced solid tumor such as melanoma, head and neck, liver or kidney cancer. The V call is TRBV30, the J call TRBJ2-5; D tentatively fits TRBD1 or TRBD2 (5 bases each). Here the sequenced sample was CD4+ or CD8+ T cells sorted from blood, taken in a trial of the OX40 agonist ivuxolimab. The DNA for the CDR3 is TGTGCCTGGAGTGCGACAACAGGCGGGGAGACCCAGTACTTC. It encodes CAWSATTGGETQYF.